Described below is a single T cell receptor beta chain sequence and its context. Trimming cost V 1 base and J 6 bases, with 6 bases left between them. This CDR3 has 12 amino acids. This sample was taken from a study of T-cell memory formation after mild COVID-19. TCRdb called the 5' RACE reads again in MiXCR, with one record for every CDR3 protein. Among 430,000 or so distinct CDR3 sequences listed, roughly 23% were seen once. Sequenced: PBMCs or a T cell subset sorted from them (not recorded which). The TCR was taken from an adult woman who had mild COVID-19 (a few samples of this study predate the infection). Cell type and time point are not known. This rearrangement joins TRBV12-3 or TRBV12-4 to TRBJ1-1; D uncertain. CDR3 in DNA: TGTGCCAGCAGTTTAGGGGTTCCTGAAGCTTTCTTT. Residues: CASSLGVPEAFF.